The entry that follows covers one T cell receptor beta chain sequence. The data belong to a study of blood T cell repertoires in COVID-19. This study enrolled people aged 18 to 89 from approximately 24 US geographic areas. Recovered participants had two consecutive negative NP/OP PCR tests, healthcare professional clearance, or symptom resolution. V lost 6 bases, J lost 4 bases, and 2 bases stayed unmatched. Germline assignment: CDR1 WSHSY and CDR2 SAAADI. The CDR3 is 13 amino acids. Profiling relied on immunoSEQ multiplex PCR, and the TCRdb table lists in-frame clones only, not all of them. The sample holds 250,000 to 350,000 clones; around 90% are singletons and the top ten take around 18%.

The TCR was taken from a woman aged 25 to 39 who had recovered from COVID-19. The rearrangement links TRBV10-2 to TRBJ2-3, with 9 positions matching TRBD2. Sequenced sample: PBMCs or T cells enriched from blood (not recorded which). The CDR3 sequence is CASRGGGADTQYF. The DNA of the CDR3 is TGCGCCAGCAGAGGCGGGGGGGCAGATACGCAGTATTTT.